The 28 T cell receptor beta chains given below trace back to one sample, sequenced in a study of radiation and T cells in renal cell carcinoma (dated by TCRdb to the early 2020s). Explained via the paper, the time point label denotes: blood 4 weeks post-SBRT, at nephrectomy. This sample's treatment or condition label indicates: 15 Gy SBRT to primary tumor, nephrectomy 4 weeks later. Library generation was performed with the immunoSEQ multiplex PCR assay. What TCRdb holds here is the immuneACCESS table cut down to in-frame rearrangements. Part of the clones is not present; checked against another copy, under half of the missing clones reflect an unresolved V gene, and the others are unexplained. For this sample the table gives over 25,000 clones, of which 81% were detected only once. The ten largest make up around a third of the sample. The starting material was blood, obtained from a patient whose treatment included radiotherapy and nephrectomy. The source is a man in his 60s with renal cell carcinoma.

On this clone itself: A read error may produce the germline difference seen at one junction end. This chain connects TRBV6-1 to TRBJ2-7; D is unclear. The germline V gene has CDR1 MNHNS and CDR2 SASEGT. The CDR3 totals 13 residues. CDR3 DNA: TGTGCCAGCAGGGAAGGTATCCTCCACGAGCAGTACTTC. Residues: CASREGILHEQYF.

This clone showed up just a few times. This chain joins TRBV2 and TRBJ1-1; the D gene is possibly TRBD1 (6 bases). The CDR3 loop spans 13 amino acids. V dropped 2 bases and J dropped 6 bases, with 10 bases sitting between them. The germline CDR1 and CDR2 sequences are SNHLY and FYNNEI. The CDR3 sequence is CASSEIEGAEAFF. The CDR3 nucleotides read TGTGCCAGCAGTGAAATTGAGGGGGCTGAAGCTTTCTTT. Combining the CDR3 with reference TRBV2 and TRBJ1-1 gives the whole variable domain EPEVTQTPSHQVTQMGQEVILRCVPISNHLYFYWYRQILGQKVEFLVSFYNNEISEKSEIFDDQFSVERPDGSNFTLKIRSTKLEDSAMYFCASSEIEGAEAFFGQGTRLTVV.

The rearrangement uses TRBV30 and TRBJ2-7, with D uncertain. Germline V gene sequence: CDR1 GTSNPN, CDR2 SVGIG (reference sequence). V lost 0 bases and J 7 bases, leaving 10 bases between the germline ends. The CDR3 loop spans 12 amino acids. The CDR3 here is CAWSVMAREQYF. The CDR3 nucleotides are TGTGCCTGGAGTGTAATGGCGAGGGAGCAGTACTTC.

This chain links TRBV23-1 with TRBJ2-6; 10 positions agree with TRBD2. TRBV23-1 is designated an ORF whose function remains uncertain. This CDR3 region has 19 residues. Losses at the gene ends were 4 bases for V and 0 bases for J; bases not matched to a gene: 9. The CDR3 spells CASSLLELAGYSGANVLTF. The CDR3 coding sequence is TGCGCCAGCAGTCTTTTAGAACTAGCGGGATACTCTGGGGCCAACGTCCTGACTTTC.

This rearrangement joins TRBV9 to TRBJ2-2, with D perhaps being TRBD1 or TRBD2 (5 bases each). Germline V gene data show CDR1 as SGDLS and CDR2 as YYNGEE. The CDR3 has 13 residues. The ends were cut back, 6 bases at V and 6 bases at J, with 12 bases in the middle. The CDR3 reads CASTKMGAGELFF. For the CDR3, the DNA is TGTGCCAGCACCAAGATGGGGGCCGGGGAGCTGTTTTTT.

This chain links TRBV7-2 with TRBJ2-3; 11 bases fit TRBD2. The germline gives CDR1 SGHTA, CDR2 FQGNSA. There are 15 residues in the CDR3. V shed 1 base and J 5 bases; nucleotides not matched to a gene: 2. This CDR3 reads CASSLGSGGVDTQYF. The CDR3 DNA follows: TGTGCCAGCAGCTTAGGTAGCGGGGGGGTAGATACGCAGTATTTT.

This clone came up a few times. The chain carries TRBV7-9 and TRBJ1-2; 10 bases match TRBD1. Germline V gives CDR1 SEHNR, CDR2 FQNEAQ (reference sequence). The CDR3 spans 16 residues. V dropped 0 bases and J dropped 7; count of bases not matched to a gene: 8. CDR3 in DNA: TGTGCCAGCAGCTTAGCTATCGACAGGGGGCGCGGTGGCTACACCTTC. This translates into CASSLAIDRGRGGYTF.

V is TRBV6-4 and J is TRBJ1-1; tentative D call: TRBD1 (5 bases). Trimming stripped 5 bases from V and 5 bases from J, with 12 bases between. The germline gives CDR1 MRHNA, CDR2 SNTAGT. CDR3 length equals 13 residues. The CDR3 region is CASSTQSGTEAFF. CDR3 coding DNA: TGTGCCAGCAGTACCCAATCAGGGACTGAAGCTTTCTTT.

V gene TRBV5-4 combines with J gene TRBJ2-1; TRBD2 is a possible D gene (6 bases). CDR1 and CDR2 (germline): SGHNT, YYREEE (reference sequence). This CDR3 spans 15 amino acids. The V end was cut by 0 bases, the J end by 4 bases, with 11 bases between. The CDR3 region has the DNA TGTGCCAGCAGCTTGGTGGGGACTGCTTACAATGAGCAGTTCTTC. This gives the protein CASSLVGTAYNEQFF.

The chain employs TRBV15 and TRBJ1-3; D not certain. Trimming removed 4 bases at V and 4 bases at J, with 8 bases between. Germline V gives CDR1 LNHNV, CDR2 YYDKDF (reference sequence). CDR3 size: 13 residues. The DNA for the CDR3 is TGTGCCACCAGCAAGGGAGCAGGAAACACCATATATTTT. It encodes CATSKGAGNTIYF.

The CDR3 sequence is CASIPTISGANVLTF. CDR3 nucleotide sequence: TGTGCCAGTATACCGACTATCTCTGGGGCCAACGTCCTGACTTTC. The chain carries TRBV19 and TRBJ2-6, with TRBD2 as a possible D gene (5 bases). CDR3 length equals 15 residues. The ends were cut back, 7 bases at V and 0 bases at J, with 10 bases in the middle. Germline-derived CDR1 and CDR2 are LNHDA and SQIVND (reference sequence). Combining the CDR3 with reference TRBV19 and TRBJ2-6 gives the whole variable domain DGGITQSPKYLFRKEGQNVTLSCEQNLNHDAMYWYRQDPGQGLRLIYYSQIVNDFQKGDIAEGYSVSREKKESFPLTVTSAQKNPTAFYLCASIPTISGANVLTFGAGSRLTVL.

The gene calls are TRBV6-5 and TRBJ1-1; perhaps TRBD1 as D (5 bases). CDR3 length: 13 residues. Germline lookup yields CDR1 MNHEY and CDR2 SVGAGI. The germline V and J ends were trimmed by 3 bases and 5 bases, with 10 bases remaining between them. The CDR3 is CASSYRGVTEAFF. CDR3 coding DNA: TGTGCCAGCAGTTATAGAGGGGTTACTGAAGCTTTCTTT.

The chain couples TRBV18 to TRBJ2-5; 7 positions match TRBD1. The V segment lost 1 base and the J segment 5 bases; nucleotides outside the gene matches: 4. The germline CDR1 and CDR2 sequences are KGHSH and LQKENI. The CDR3 runs to 14 residues. The CDR3 nucleotides are TGTGCCAGCTCACCACTGATGACAGGGGAGACCCAGTACTTC. This translates into CASSPLMTGETQYF.

V and J are TRBV7-2 and TRBJ2-5; 11 bases agree with TRBD2. The V gene's germline CDR1 is SGHTA and CDR2 FQGNSA. V gave up 4 bases and J gave up 4 bases; unmatched junction bases: 5. The CDR3 totals 15 residues. The CDR3: CASSSSGTSGETQYF. CDR3 DNA: TGTGCCAGCAGCTCCTCCGGGACTAGCGGAGAGACCCAGTACTTC.

This chain connects TRBV5-8 to TRBJ1-1; no definite D call. The germline V and J ends were trimmed by 0 bases and 7 bases, with 7 bases remaining between them. The CDR3 loop spans 12 amino acids. Per germline, CDR1 SGHTS and CDR2 YDEGEE. The CDR3 protein is CASSLGRLEAFF. The DNA for the CDR3 is TGTGCCAGCAGCTTGGGCAGGCTTGAAGCTTTCTTT.

The rearrangement uses TRBV6-6 and TRBJ1-5; D not resolved. Looked up from germline, CDR1 is MNHNY and CDR2 is SVGAGI (reference sequence). This CDR3 spans 13 amino acids. V was clipped by 4 bases and J by 0 bases, with 4 bases between them. In DNA form, the CDR3 reads TGTGCCAGCAGTTGGCATAGCAATCAGCCCCAGCATTTT. This encodes CASSWHSNQPQHF.

This chain links TRBV2 with TRBJ1-5, with D perhaps matching TRBD1 (6 bases). The CDR3 has 15 residues. Trimming took 8 bases from V and 3 from J, leaving 17 bases between them. The germline V gene has CDR1 SNHLY and CDR2 FYNNEI. The DNA of the CDR3 is TGTGCCAGCCTTTATAACGACAGGCTCAATCAGCCCCAGCATTTT. Translated: CASLYNDRLNQPQHF.

The chain is built from TRBV9 and TRBJ2-6, with D perhaps matching TRBD1 (6 bases). From germline, CDR1 is SGDLS and CDR2 YYNGEE. Trimming removed 2 bases at V and 0 bases at J, with 12 bases between. The CDR3 totals 17 residues. CDR3 DNA: TGTGCCAGCAGCGTGGGGACAACGCCCTCTGGGGCCAACGTCCTGACTTTC. Protein sequence: CASSVGTTPSGANVLTF.

The rearrangement joins TRBV28 to TRBJ1-1; the D gene is possibly TRBD1 (5 bases). The V and J ends lost 8 bases and 5 bases respectively, with 15 bases between them. The CDR3 runs to 13 residues. The germline gives CDR1 MDHEN, CDR2 SYDVKM. Here the CDR3 reads CASGASTETEAFF. As DNA, the CDR3 is TGTGCCAGCGGGGCCAGTACAGAAACTGAAGCTTTCTTT.

The chain links TRBV7-9 to TRBJ1-1, with D hard to call. CDR1 is SEHNR and CDR2 is FQNEAQ in the germline V gene (reference sequence). Trimming took off 8 bases at V and 4 bases at J, with 11 bases between the two ends. CDR3 length: 12 residues. The CDR3 sequence: CASLGVGTEAFF. The CDR3 coding sequence is TGTGCCAGCCTCGGGGTGGGCACTGAAGCTTTCTTT.

J is TRBJ2-1 and V is TRBV5-1; possible D gene TRBD2, 5 bases. The CDR3 runs 15 residues. Germline-derived CDR1 and CDR2 are SGHRS and YFSETQ. V was trimmed by 3 bases and J by 4 bases, leaving 14 bases between them. This CDR3 is CASSYGLGLYNEQFF. CDR3 in DNA: TGCGCCAGCAGCTATGGACTCGGGTTATACAATGAGCAGTTCTTC.

CDR3 protein: CASSYRSNEQFF. CDR3 coding DNA: TGTGCCAGCAGCTACCGGAGCAATGAGCAGTTCTTC. This chain joins TRBV7-3 and TRBJ2-1; no definite D call. V was shortened by 4 bases and J by 6 bases, with 7 bases between the two germline ends. The CDR3 has 12 amino acids. The germline CDR1 and CDR2 sequences are SGHTA and FQGTGA.

This clone is a singleton in its sample. This sequence joins TRBV14 and TRBJ1-6; D gene ambiguous. The CDR3 covers 14 residues. Germline loops: CDR1 SGHDN, CDR2 FVKESK. Trimming removed 5 bases from V and 7 bases from J, with 12 bases in between. The CDR3 protein is CASSSLLGNSPLHF. In DNA, the CDR3 is TGTGCCAGCAGCTCTCTATTGGGAAATTCACCCCTCCACTTT.

The J gene is TRBJ1-2, the V gene TRBV6-5; perhaps TRBD1 as D (6 bases). The V end lost 6 bases, the J end lost 4 bases, and 18 bases lay between the germline ends. Germline loops: CDR1 MNHEY, CDR2 SVGAGI. This CDR3 region has 15 residues. Written as DNA, the CDR3 is TGTGCCAGCAGGACTATACAGGGAATTCTCTATGGCTACACCTTC. It encodes CASRTIQGILYGYTF.

The chain couples TRBV7-3 to TRBJ2-7, with 7 bases fitting TRBD1. The V and J ends lost 5 bases and 6 bases, in that order; junction bases with no gene match: 19. Germline lookup yields CDR1 SGHTA and CDR2 FQGTGA. The CDR3 sequence is 17 residues long. CDR3 loop: CASSHNPVGQHRGEQYF. Here the CDR3 DNA reads TGTGCCAGCAGCCATAACCCCGTGGGACAGCATCGAGGCGAGCAGTACTTC.

Of note for this clone: A read error may produce the germline difference seen at one junction end. The chain couples TRBV7-7 to TRBJ2-2, with D possibly matching TRBD2 (6 bases). Germline CDR1 reads SSHAT; CDR2 reads FNYEAQ (reference sequence). The CDR3 loop spans 16 amino acids. The CDR3 DNA reads as TGTGCTAGCAGCTTATTTGCTAGCGCGAACACCGGGGAGCTGTTTTTT. Its translation: CASSLFASANTGELFF.

The chain uses TRBV4-3 and TRBJ2-5; a weak D match, TRBD1 (6 bases). Germline V gene sequence: CDR1 LGHNA, CDR2 YSLEER. This CDR3 has 15 amino acids. Trimming removed 2 bases from V and 4 bases from J, with 14 bases in between. The CDR3 protein is CASSQSSGVGETQYF. CDR3 DNA: TGCGCCAGCAGCCAATCATCAGGGGTAGGAGAGACCCAGTACTTC.

V usage is TRBV28 and J usage is TRBJ1-4, with a weak D call TRBD1 (6 bases). The germline gives CDR1 MDHEN, CDR2 SYDVKM. The CDR3 is 16 amino acids. Trimming shortened V by 2 bases and J by 4 bases, and 14 bases separated the two germline ends. CDR3 protein: CASSLEGDTGNEKLFF. The CDR3 DNA reads as TGTGCCAGCAGTTTAGAGGGGGACACTGGTAATGAAAAACTGTTTTTT.